This TCR beta chain comes out of a study of vaccination effects on CD4 cells after COVID-19. This clone was picked up one time. The antigen remains unidentified. Libraries were prepared by immunoSEQ multiplex PCR; TCRdb keeps only in-frame clonotypes and omits some of them. This table holds 40,000 or so clones, around 79% found once. V lost 0 bases, J lost 6 bases, and 9 bases lay in between. Per germline, CDR1 LGHDT and CDR2 YNNKEL (reference sequence). This CDR3 is built from 13 residues. Upon completion of about ten days in culture, CD4+ T cells were isolated. The starting material was CD4+ T cells from PBMCs cultured without peptide, obtained before COVID-19 vaccination. The clonotype originates from a human donor who received a COVID-19 vaccine. The chain is built from TRBV3-1 (or the pseudogene TRBV3-2) and TRBJ2-7; D call uncertain. As DNA, the CDR3 is TGTGCCAGCAGCCAAGATAAAGGATCCGAGCAGTACTTC. It translates to CASSQDKGSEQYF.